This passage covers 14 T cell receptor beta chains from one sample sequenced in a study of blood T cell repertoires in COVID-19. Produced via immunoSEQ multiplex PCR; TCRdb's table is partial and in-frame only. Here the sample spans 89,000 or so clones, approximately 85% being singletons. Sequencing was carried out using peripheral blood. The receptors were sampled from a human donor in a cohort sampled during active COVID-19.

The rearrangement uses TRBV15 and TRBJ2-7; 7 nucleotides align to TRBD1. The trim removed 3 bases at V and 4 bases at J, leaving 3 bases unmatched. The length of the CDR3 is 13 residues. CDR1 and CDR2 from the germline V gene are LNHNV and YYDKDF (reference sequence). CDR3 bases: TGTGCCACCAGCAGTCAACAGGGGTACGAGCAGTACTTC. Translated: CATSSQQGYEQYF.

J is TRBJ1-6 and V is TRBV28; maybe TRBD1 (6 bases). V lost 9 bases to trimming and J lost 9 bases, with 18 bases between them. The CDR3 totals 14 residues. The germline V gene has CDR1 MDHEN and CDR2 SYDVKM. The CDR3 spells CASHRGIRGSPLHF. The CDR3 DNA reads as TGTGCCAGTCATAGGGGGATCAGGGGTTCACCCCTCCACTTT.

The table lists this clone with many counts. The chain couples TRBV14 to TRBJ2-1; 10 nucleotides agree with TRBD2. V lost 3 bases to trimming and J lost 6 bases; unmatched junction nucleotides: 11. CDR3 length equals 17 residues. CDR1 SGHDN and CDR2 FVKESK come from the germline V gene. In nucleotides, the CDR3 is TGTGCCAGCAGCCATCCCCAGTCAGCGGGAGGGCTCAATGAGCAGTTCTTC. Encoded protein: CASSHPQSAGGLNEQFF.

This chain links TRBV7-9 with TRBJ1-2; TRBD1 agrees at 12 bases. CDR1 is SEHNR and CDR2 is FQNEAQ in the germline V gene (reference sequence). The CDR3 totals 14 residues. The V segment lost 5 bases and the J segment 8 bases; nucleotides outside the gene matches: 6. CDR3 in amino acids: CASSQGQGAEGYTF. CDR3 bases: TGTGCCAGCAGCCAGGGACAGGGGGCAGAGGGCTACACCTTC.

J is TRBJ2-3 and V is TRBV6-2 or TRBV6-3; maybe TRBD2 (6 bases). Germline values: CDR1 MNHEY, CDR2 SVGEGT. Trimming removed 6 bases at V and 5 bases at J, with 15 bases between. The CDR3 length is 14 residues. The CDR3 sequence: CASSPRRGLDTQYF. The CDR3 region has the DNA TGTGCCAGCAGCCCCCGGCGGGGATTAGATACGCAGTATTTT.

This clone has only a few counts. The V and J genes are TRBV7-9 and TRBJ2-5; 9 nucleotides align to TRBD1. Germline CDR1 and CDR2: SEHNR and FQNEAQ (reference sequence). V lost 6 bases, J lost 7 bases, and 3 bases stayed unmatched. The CDR3 has 12 amino acids. The CDR3 protein is CASSRQGGTQYF. The CDR3 DNA reads TGTGCCAGCAGTCGACAGGGGGGGACCCAGTACTTC.

The gene calls are TRBV4-1 and TRBJ1-3; perhaps TRBD1 as D (5 bases). This CDR3 is 13 amino acids long. Germline CDR1 is MGHRA and CDR2 is YSYEKL. V dropped 4 bases and J dropped 8 bases, with 12 bases sitting between them. CDR3 nucleotides: TGCGCCAGCAGCCGGGACTTCGGGTACACCATATATTTT. It specifies CASSRDFGYTIYF.

This clone came up once. This chain uses TRBV9 with TRBJ2-1; 14 bases fit TRBD2. The V segment lost 2 bases and the J segment 6 bases; nucleotides outside the gene matches: 7. The germline V gene has CDR1 SGDLS and CDR2 YYNGEE. CDR3 length: 17 residues. CDR3 residues: CASSVTGLAGGGNEQFF. DNA for the CDR3: TGTGCCAGCAGCGTCACAGGACTAGCGGGGGGAGGCAATGAGCAGTTCTTC.

The chain combines TRBV28 with TRBJ1-4; D is uncertain. The CDR3 is made up of 14 amino acids. Per germline, CDR1 MDHEN and CDR2 SYDVKM. V dropped 7 bases and J dropped 4 bases, with 13 bases sitting between them. The CDR3 DNA reads as TGTGCCAGCACGACGGGAGCGATTAATGAAAAACTGTTTTTT. This sequence encodes CASTTGAINEKLFF.

The V and J genes are TRBV6-2 or TRBV6-3 and TRBJ2-7; D is perhaps TRBD1 (6 bases). CDR3 length: 17 amino acids. Trimming pared 2 bases from V and 2 bases from J, leaving 19 bases between. Germline values: CDR1 MNHEY, CDR2 SVGEGT. The CDR3 loop reads CASSYQGTSRRAYEQYF. In DNA, the CDR3 is TGTGCCAGCAGTTACCAGGGGACCTCCAGGCGGGCCTACGAGCAGTACTTC.

This clone has a single count. V gene TRBV11-2 combines with J gene TRBJ2-5; TRBD2 is a possible D gene (6 bases). The CDR3 runs 15 residues. V was trimmed by 2 bases and J by 5 bases, leaving 15 bases between them. Germline V lookup: CDR1 SGHAT, CDR2 FQNNGV. CDR3 bases: TGTGCCAGCAGCTTACGTCGGCGGGATTGGGAGACCCAGTACTTC. Protein sequence: CASSLRRRDWETQYF. Drawing the rest from reference TRBV11-2 and TRBJ2-5, the complete variable domain is EAGVAQSPRYKIIEKRQSVAFWCNPISGHATLYWYQQILGQGPKLLIQFQNNGVVDDSQLPKDRFSAERLKGVDSTLKIQPAKLEDSAVYLCASSLRRRDWETQYFGPGTRLLVL.

The CDR3 here is CATGTGGLQETQYF. CDR3 sequence (DNA): TGTGCCACCGGCACGGGGGGCTTGCAAGAGACCCAGTACTTC. The chain has TRBV28 and TRBJ2-5; maybe TRBD2 (7 bases). Trimming left V 10 bases short and J 2 bases short, with 17 bases between. CDR3 length equals 14 residues. CDR1 is MDHEN and CDR2 is SYDVKM in the germline V gene.

The chain carries TRBV3-1 (or the pseudogene TRBV3-2) and TRBJ1-2; D is unresolved. Germline values: CDR1 LGHDT, CDR2 YNNKEL (reference sequence). This CDR3 has 11 amino acids. Trimming removed 6 bases from V and 8 bases from J, with 10 bases in between. CDR3 DNA: TGTGCCAGCAGGTCGGCGCGGGGCTACACCTTC. Its protein product is CASRSARGYTF.

Details on this clone: The identical CDR3 is also encoded by other nucleotide sequences in the sample. The rearrangement joins TRBV7-9 to TRBJ2-7; no firm D call. The CDR3 loop spans 12 amino acids. V lost 4 bases and J 4 bases, leaving 8 bases between the germline ends. Germline CDR1 SEHNR, CDR2 FQNEAQ (reference sequence). CDR3 residues: CASSSRIYEQYF. In DNA, the CDR3 is TGTGCCAGCAGCTCTAGAATTTACGAGCAGTACTTC.